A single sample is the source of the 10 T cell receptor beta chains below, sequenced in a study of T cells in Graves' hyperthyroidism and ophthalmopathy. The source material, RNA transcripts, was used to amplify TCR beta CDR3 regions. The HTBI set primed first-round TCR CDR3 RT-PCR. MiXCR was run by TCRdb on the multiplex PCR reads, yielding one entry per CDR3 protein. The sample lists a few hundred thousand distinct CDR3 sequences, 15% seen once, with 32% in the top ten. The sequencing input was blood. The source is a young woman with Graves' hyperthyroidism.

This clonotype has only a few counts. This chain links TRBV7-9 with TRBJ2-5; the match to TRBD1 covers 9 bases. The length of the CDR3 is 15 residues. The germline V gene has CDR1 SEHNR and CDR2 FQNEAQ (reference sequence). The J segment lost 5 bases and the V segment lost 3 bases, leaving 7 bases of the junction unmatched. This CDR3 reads CASSFPGQGGETQYF. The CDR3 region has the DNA TGTGCCAGCAGCTTTCCGGGACAGGGAGGGGAGACCCAGTACTTC.

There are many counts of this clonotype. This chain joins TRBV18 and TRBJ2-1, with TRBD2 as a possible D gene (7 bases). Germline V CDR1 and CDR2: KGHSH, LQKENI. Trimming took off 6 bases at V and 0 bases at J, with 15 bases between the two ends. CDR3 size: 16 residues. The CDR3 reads CASSPRGDISYNEQFF. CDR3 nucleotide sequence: TGTGCCAGCTCGCCCCGGGGGGACATCTCCTACAATGAGCAGTTCTTC.

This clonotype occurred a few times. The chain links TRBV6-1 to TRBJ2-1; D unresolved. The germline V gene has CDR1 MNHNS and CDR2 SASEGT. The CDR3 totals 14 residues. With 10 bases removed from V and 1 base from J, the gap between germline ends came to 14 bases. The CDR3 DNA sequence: TGTGCCACCCCGGGCTCCTCTTCCTACAATGAGCAGTTCTTC. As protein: CATPGSSSYNEQFF.

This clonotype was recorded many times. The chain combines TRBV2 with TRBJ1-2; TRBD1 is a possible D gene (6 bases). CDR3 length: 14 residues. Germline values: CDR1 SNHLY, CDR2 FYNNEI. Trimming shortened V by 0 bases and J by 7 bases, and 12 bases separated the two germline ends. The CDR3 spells CASSEALGGLGYTF. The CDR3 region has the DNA TGTGCCAGCAGTGAAGCACTTGGGGGGCTTGGCTACACCTTC. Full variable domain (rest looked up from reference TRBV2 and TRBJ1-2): EPEVTQTPSHQVTQMGQEVILRCVPISNHLYFYWYRQILGQKVEFLVSFYNNEISEKSEIFDDQFSVERPDGSNFTLKIRSTKLEDSAMYFCASSEALGGLGYTFGSGTRLTVV.

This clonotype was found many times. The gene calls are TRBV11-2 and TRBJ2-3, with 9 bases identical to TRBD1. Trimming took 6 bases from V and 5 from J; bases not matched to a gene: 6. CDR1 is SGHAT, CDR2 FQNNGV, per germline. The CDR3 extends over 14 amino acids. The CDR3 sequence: CASRMTGGKDTQYF. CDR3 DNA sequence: TGTGCCAGCAGAATGACAGGGGGTAAAGATACGCAGTATTTT.

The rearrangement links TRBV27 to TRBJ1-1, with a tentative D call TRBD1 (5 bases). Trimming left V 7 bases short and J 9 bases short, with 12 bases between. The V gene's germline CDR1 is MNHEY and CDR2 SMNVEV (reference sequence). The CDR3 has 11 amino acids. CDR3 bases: TGTGCCAGCAAAGCAGGGACCAAAGCTTTCTTT. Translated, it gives CASKAGTKAFF.

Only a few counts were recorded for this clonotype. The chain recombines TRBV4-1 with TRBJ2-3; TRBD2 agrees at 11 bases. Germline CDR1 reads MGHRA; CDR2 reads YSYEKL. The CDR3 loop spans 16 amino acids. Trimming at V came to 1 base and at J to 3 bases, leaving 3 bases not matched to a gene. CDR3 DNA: TGCGCCAGCAGCCAAGTTACTAGCGGGAGAACAGATACGCAGTATTTT. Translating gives CASSQVTSGRTDTQYF.

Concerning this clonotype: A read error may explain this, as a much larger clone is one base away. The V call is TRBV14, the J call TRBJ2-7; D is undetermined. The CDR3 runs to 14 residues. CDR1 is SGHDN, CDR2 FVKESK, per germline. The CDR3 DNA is TGTGCCAGCAGCCAGCACTTTAACTCCTACGGGCAGTACTTC. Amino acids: CASSQHFNSYGQYF.

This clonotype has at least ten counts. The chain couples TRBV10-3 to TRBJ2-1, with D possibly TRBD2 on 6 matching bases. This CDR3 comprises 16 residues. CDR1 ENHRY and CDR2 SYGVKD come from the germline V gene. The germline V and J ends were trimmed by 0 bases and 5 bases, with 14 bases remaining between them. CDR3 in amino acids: CAISESRGTGNNEQFF. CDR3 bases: TGTGCCATCAGTGAGTCTCGGGGGACCGGTAACAATGAGCAGTTCTTC.

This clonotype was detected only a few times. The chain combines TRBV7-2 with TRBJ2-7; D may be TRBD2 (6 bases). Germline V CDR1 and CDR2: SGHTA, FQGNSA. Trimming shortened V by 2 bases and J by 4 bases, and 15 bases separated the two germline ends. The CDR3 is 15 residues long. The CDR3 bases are TGTGCCAGCAGCTTATGGGCGGGGCATAGGTACGAGCAGTACTTC. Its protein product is CASSLWAGHRYEQYF. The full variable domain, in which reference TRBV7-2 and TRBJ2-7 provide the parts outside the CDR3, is GAGVSQSPSNKVTEKGKDVELRCDPISGHTALYWYRQSLGQGLEFLIYFQGNSAPDKSGLPSDRFSAERTGGSVSTLTIQRTQQEDSAVYLCASSLWAGHRYEQYFGPGTRLTVT.